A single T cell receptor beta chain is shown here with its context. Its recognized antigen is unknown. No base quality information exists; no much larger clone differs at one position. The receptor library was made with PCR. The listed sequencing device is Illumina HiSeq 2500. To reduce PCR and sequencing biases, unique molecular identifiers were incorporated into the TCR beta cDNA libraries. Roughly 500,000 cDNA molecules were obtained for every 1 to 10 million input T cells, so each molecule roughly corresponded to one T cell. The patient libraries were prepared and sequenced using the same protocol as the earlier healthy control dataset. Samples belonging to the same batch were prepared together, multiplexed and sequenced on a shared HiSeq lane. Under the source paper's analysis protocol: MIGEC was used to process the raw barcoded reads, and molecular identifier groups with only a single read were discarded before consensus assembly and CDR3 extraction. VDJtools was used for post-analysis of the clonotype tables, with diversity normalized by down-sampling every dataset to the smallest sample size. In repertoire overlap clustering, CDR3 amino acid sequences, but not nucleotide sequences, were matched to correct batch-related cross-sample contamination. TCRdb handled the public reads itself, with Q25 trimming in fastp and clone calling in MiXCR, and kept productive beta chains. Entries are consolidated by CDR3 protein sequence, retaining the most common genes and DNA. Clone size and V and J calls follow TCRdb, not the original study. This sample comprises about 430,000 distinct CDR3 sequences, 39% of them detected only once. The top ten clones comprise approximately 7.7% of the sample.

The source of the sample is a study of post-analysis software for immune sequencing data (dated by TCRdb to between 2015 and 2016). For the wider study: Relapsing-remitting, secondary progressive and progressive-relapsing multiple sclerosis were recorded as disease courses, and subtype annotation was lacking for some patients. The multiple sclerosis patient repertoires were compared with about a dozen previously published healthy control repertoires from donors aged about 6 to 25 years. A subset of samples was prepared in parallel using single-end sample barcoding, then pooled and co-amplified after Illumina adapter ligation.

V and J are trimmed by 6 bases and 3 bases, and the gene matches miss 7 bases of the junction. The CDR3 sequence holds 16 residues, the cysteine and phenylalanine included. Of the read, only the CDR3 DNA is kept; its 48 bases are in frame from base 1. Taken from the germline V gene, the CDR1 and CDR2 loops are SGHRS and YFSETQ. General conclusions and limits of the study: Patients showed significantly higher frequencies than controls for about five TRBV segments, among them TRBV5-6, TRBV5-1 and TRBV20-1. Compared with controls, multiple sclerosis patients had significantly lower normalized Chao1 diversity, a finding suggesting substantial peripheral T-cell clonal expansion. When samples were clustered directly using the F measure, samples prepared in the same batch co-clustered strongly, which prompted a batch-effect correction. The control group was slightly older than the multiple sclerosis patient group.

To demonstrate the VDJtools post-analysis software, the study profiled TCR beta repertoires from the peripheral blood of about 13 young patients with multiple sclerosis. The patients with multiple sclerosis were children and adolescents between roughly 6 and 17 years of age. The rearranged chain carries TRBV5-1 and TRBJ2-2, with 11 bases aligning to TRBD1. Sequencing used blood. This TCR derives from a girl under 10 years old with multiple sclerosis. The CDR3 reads CASTFQGQGDTGELFF. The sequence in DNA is TGCGCCAGCACCTTCCAGGGACAGGGGGACACCGGGGAGCTGTTTTTT.